The TCR beta chain described here comes from a study of T cells after yellow fever vaccination. A single record per CDR3 protein comes from TCRdb applying MiXCR to the 5' RACE reads. Here the sample spans hundreds of thousands of distinct CDR3 sequences, just over 20% being singletons. In the case of this clonotype: Its antigen remains unknown.

Broader study findings: Few clonotypes appeared in both CD4 and CD8 compartments. In post-booster samples, most primary-vaccination clones reappeared (just under 97% CD4, over 70% CD8).

The germline CDR1 and CDR2 sequences are SNHLY and FYNNEI. This CDR3 is 15 amino acids long. Trimming took off 0 bases at V and 3 bases at J, with 9 bases between the two ends. The chain recombines TRBV2 with TRBJ1-3; unclear D gene. The sample in question was PBMCs, obtained 21 days after the first yellow fever vaccination. The receptor comes from a man younger than 35 who received the YFV17D yellow fever vaccine. The CDR3, as DNA: TGTGCCAGCAGTGAAGCGCTTGTGTTTGGAAACACCATATATTTT. Translating it yields CASSEALVFGNTIYF.